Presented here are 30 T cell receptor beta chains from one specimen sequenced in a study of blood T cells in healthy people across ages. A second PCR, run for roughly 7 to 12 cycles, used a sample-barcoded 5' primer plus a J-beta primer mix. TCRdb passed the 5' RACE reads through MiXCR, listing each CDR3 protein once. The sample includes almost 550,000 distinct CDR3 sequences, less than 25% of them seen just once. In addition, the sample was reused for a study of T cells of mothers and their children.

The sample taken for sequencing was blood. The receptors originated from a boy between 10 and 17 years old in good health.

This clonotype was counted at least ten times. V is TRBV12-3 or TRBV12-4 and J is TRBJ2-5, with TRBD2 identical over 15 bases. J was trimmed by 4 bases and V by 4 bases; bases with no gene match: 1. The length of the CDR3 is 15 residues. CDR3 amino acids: CASSWTSGGAETQYF. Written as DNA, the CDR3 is TGTGCCAGCAGTTGGACTAGCGGGGGGGCAGAGACCCAGTACTTC.

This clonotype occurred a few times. In nucleotides, the CDR3 is TGTGCCAGCAGTTTGCTGAGTAACGATTCACCCCTCCACTTT. It yields the protein CASSLLSNDSPLHF. The chain couples TRBV28 to TRBJ1-6; D not certain. V gave up 3 bases and J gave up 8 bases, with 11 bases separating them. The CDR3 totals 14 residues. Germline V gene lookup returns CDR1 MDHEN and CDR2 SYDVKM.

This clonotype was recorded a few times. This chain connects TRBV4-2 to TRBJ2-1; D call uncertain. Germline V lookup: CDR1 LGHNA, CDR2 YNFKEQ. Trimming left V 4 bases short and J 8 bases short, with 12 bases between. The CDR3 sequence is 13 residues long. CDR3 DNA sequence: TGTGCCAGCAGCCCACCTGATCGGGATGAGCAGTTCTTC. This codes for CASSPPDRDEQFF.

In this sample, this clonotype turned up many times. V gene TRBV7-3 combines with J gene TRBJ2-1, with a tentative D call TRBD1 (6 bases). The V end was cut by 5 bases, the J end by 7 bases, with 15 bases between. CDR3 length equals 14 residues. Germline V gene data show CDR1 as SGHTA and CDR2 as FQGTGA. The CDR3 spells CASSPPDRENEQFF. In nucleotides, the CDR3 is TGTGCCAGCAGCCCCCCGGACAGAGAGAATGAGCAGTTCTTC. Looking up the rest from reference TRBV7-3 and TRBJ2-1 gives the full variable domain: GAGVSQTPSNKVTEKGKYVELRCDPISGHTALYWYRQSLGQGPEFLIYFQGTGAADDSGLPNDRFFAVRPEGSVSTLKIQRTERGDSAVYLCASSPPDRENEQFFGPGTRLTVL.

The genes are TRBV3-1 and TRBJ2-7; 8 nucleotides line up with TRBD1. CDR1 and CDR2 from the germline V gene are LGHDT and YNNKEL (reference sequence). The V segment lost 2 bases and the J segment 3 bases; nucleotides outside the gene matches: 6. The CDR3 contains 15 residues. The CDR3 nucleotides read TGTGCCAGCAGCCAACACGGACAGGGAGACTACGAGCAGTACTTC. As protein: CASSQHGQGDYEQYF.

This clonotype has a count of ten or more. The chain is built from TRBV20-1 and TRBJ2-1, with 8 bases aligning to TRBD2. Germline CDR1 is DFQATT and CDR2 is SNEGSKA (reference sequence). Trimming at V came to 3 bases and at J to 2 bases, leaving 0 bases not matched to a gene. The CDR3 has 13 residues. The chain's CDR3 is CSASGGAYNEQFF. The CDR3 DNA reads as TGCAGTGCTAGCGGGGGGGCCTACAATGAGCAGTTCTTC.

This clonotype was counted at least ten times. CDR3 protein: CASSLLQGTYEQYF. The CDR3 nucleotides read TGTGCCAGCAGCCTACTACAGGGGACCTACGAGCAGTACTTC. The genes are TRBV5-6 and TRBJ2-7, with TRBD1 matching 7 bases. CDR1 and CDR2 (germline): SGHDT, YYEEEE. The CDR3 consists of 14 residues. V shed 4 bases, J shed 2 bases, and the junction held 6 bases outside the gene matches.

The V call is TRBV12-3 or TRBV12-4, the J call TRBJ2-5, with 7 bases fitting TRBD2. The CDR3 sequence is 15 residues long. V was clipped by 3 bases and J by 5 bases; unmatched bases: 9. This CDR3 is CASSFSVSGSETQYF. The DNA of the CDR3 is TGTGCCAGCAGTTTTTCGGTTAGCGGGTCGGAGACCCAGTACTTC.

The CDR3 loop is CASSSYLGGSQIGRYEQYF. CDR3 nucleotides: TGTGCCAGCAGCTCTTACCTTGGGGGGTCTCAGATCGGGCGCTACGAGCAGTACTTC. The rearrangement links TRBV6-2 or TRBV6-3 to TRBJ2-7, with D perhaps TRBD2 (6 bases). The germline V and J ends were trimmed by 6 bases and 3 bases, with 30 bases remaining between them. Germline V gene sequence: CDR1 MNHEY, CDR2 SVGEGT. The CDR3 length is 19 residues.

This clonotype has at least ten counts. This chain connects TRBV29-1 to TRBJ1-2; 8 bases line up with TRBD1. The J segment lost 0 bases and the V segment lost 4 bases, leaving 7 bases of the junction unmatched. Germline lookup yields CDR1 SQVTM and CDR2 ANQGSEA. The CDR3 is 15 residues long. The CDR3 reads CSVVRGQGANYGYTF. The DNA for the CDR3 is TGCAGCGTTGTCCGCGGACAGGGAGCTAACTATGGCTACACCTTC.

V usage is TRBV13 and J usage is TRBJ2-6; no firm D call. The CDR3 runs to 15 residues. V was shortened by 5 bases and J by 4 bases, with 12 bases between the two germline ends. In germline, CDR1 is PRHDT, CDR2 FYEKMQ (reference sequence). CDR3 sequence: CASSIRQSGANVLTF. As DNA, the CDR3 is TGTGCCAGCAGCATCCGCCAATCGGGGGCCAACGTCCTGACTTTC. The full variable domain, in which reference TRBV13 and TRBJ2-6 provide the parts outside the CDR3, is AAGVIQSPRHLIKEKRETATLKCYPIPRHDTVYWYQQGPGQDPQFLISFYEKMQSDKGSIPDRFSAQQFSDYHSELNMSSLELGDSALYFCASSIRQSGANVLTFGAGSRLTVL.

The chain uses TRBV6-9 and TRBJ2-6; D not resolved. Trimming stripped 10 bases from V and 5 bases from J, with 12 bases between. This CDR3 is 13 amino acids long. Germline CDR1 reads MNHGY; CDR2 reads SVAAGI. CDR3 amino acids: CATRRNRANVLTF. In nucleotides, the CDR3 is TGTGCCACCAGGCGTAATCGGGCCAACGTCCTGACTTTC.

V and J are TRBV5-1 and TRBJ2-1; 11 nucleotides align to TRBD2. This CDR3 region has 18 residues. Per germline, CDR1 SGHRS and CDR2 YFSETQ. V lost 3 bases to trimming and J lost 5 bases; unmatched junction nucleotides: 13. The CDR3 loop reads CASSSSFTSGGRDNEQFF. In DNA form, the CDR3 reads TGCGCCAGCAGCTCCTCTTTTACTAGCGGGGGCCGTGACAATGAGCAGTTCTTC.

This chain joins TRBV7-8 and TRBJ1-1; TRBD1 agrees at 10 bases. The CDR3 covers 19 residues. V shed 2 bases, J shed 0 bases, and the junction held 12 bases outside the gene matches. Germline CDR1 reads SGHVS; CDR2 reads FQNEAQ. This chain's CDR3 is CASSLFRDRGIGMNTEAFF. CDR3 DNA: TGTGCCAGCAGCTTATTCCGGGACAGGGGTATCGGTATGAACACTGAAGCTTTCTTT. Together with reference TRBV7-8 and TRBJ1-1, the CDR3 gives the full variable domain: GAGVSQSPRYKVAKRGQDVALRCDPISGHVSLFWYQQALGQGPEFLTYFQNEAQLDKSGLPSDRFFAERPEGSVSTLKIQRTQQEDSAVYLCASSLFRDRGIGMNTEAFFGQGTRLTVV.

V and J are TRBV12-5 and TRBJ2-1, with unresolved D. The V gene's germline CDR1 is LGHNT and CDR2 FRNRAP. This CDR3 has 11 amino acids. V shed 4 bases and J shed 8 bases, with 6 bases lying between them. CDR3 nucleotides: TGTGCTAGTGGTTCCGGCTATGAGCAGTTCTTC. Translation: CASGSGYEQFF.

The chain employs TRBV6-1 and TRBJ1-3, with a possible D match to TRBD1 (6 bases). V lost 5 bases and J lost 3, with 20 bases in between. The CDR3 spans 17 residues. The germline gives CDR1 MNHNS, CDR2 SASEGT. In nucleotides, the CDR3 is TGTGCCAGCAGTCAACTCATACAGGGTGCCCTTGGAAACACCATATATTTT. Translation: CASSQLIQGALGNTIYF.

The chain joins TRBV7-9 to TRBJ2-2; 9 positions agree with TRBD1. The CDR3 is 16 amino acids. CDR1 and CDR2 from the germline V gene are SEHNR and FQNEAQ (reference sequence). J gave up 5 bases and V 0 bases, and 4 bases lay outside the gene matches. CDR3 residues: CASSLAKGQGTGELFF. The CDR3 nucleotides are TGTGCCAGCAGCTTAGCGAAGGGACAGGGAACCGGGGAGCTGTTTTTT.

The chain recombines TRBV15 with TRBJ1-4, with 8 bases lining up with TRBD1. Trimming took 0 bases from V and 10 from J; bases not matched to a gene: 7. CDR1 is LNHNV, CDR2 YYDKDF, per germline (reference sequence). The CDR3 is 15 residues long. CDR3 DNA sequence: TGTGCCACCAGCAGAGATAAATCCACAGGGGGAAAACTGTTTTTT. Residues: CATSRDKSTGGKLFF.

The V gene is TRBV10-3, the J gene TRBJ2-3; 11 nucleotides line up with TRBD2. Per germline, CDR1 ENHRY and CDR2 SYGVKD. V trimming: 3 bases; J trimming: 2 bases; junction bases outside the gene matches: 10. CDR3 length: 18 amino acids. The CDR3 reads CAISDVSRLAGLTDTQYF. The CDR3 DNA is TGTGCCATCAGTGATGTCTCTCGACTAGCGGGGCTCACAGATACGCAGTATTTT.

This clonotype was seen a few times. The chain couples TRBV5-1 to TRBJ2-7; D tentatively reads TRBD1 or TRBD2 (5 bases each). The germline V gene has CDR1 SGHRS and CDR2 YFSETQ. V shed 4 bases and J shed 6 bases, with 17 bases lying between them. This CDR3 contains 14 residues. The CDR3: CASSTGLPRFEQYF. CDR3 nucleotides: TGCGCCAGCAGCACAGGACTGCCCCGGTTCGAGCAGTACTTC.

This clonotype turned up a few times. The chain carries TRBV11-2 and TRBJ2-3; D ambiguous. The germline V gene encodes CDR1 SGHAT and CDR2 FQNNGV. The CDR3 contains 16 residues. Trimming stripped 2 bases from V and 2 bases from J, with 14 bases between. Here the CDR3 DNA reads TGTGCCAGCAGCTTATTTCTAAAGGGTTCCACAGATACGCAGTATTTT. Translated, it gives CASSLFLKGSTDTQYF.

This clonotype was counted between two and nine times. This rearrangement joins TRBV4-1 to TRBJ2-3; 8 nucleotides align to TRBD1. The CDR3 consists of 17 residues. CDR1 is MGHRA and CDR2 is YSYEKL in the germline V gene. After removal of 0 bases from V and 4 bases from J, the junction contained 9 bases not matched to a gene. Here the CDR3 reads CASSQDAVQGGPDTQYF. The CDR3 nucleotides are TGCGCCAGCAGCCAAGATGCGGTACAGGGGGGCCCAGATACGCAGTATTTT.

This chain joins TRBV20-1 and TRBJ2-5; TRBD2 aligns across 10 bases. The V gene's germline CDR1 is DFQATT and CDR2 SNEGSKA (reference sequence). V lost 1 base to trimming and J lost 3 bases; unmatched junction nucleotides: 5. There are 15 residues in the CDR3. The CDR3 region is CSARGLAGAEETQYF. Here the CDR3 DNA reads TGCAGTGCTAGAGGGCTAGCGGGAGCGGAAGAGACCCAGTACTTC.

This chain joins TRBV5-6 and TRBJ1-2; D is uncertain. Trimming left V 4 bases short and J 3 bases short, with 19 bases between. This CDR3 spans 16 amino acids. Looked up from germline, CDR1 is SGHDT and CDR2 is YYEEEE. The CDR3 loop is CASSQAKQISYYGYTF. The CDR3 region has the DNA TGTGCCAGCAGCCAAGCTAAGCAGATCTCTTACTATGGCTACACCTTC. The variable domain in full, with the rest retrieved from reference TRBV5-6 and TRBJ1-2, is DAGVTQSPTHLIKTRGQQVTLRCSPKSGHDTVSWYQQALGQGPQFIFQYYEEEERQRGNFPDRFSGHQFPNYSSELNVNALLLGDSALYLCASSQAKQISYYGYTFGSGTRLTVV.

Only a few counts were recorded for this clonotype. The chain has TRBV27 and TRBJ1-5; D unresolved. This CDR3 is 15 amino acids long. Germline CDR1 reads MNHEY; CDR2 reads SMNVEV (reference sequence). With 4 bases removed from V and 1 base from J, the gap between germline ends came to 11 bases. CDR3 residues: CASSSSQASNQPQHF. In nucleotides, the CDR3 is TGTGCCAGCAGTTCCTCGCAGGCCAGCAATCAGCCCCAGCATTTT.

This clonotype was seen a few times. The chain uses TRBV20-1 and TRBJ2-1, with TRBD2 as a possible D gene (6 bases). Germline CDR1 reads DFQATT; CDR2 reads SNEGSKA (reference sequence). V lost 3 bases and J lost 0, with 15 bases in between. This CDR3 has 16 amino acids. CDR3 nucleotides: TGCAGTGCTAGTGGCCTAGCGAATAGCTCCTACAATGAGCAGTTCTTC. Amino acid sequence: CSASGLANSSYNEQFF.

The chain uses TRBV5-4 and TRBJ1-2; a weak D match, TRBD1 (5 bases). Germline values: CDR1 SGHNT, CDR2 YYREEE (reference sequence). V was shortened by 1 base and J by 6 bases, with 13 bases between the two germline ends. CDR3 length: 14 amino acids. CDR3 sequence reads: CASSLWAMGDGYTF. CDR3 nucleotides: TGTGCCAGCAGCTTGTGGGCGATGGGGGATGGCTACACCTTC.

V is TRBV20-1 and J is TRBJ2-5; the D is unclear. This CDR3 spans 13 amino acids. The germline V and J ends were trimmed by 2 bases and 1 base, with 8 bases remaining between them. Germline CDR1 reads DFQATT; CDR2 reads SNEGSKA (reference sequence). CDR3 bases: TGCAGTGCTAGATCTCGCTTCCAAGAGACCCAGTACTTC. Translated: CSARSRFQETQYF.

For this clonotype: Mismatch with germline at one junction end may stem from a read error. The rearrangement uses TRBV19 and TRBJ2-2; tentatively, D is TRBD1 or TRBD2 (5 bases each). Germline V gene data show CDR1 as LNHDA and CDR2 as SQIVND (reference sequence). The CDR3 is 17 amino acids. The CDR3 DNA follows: TGTGCCAGTACCGACGACCAGGTACAGGTACAGGCCGGGGAGCTGCTTTTT. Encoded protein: CASTDDQVQVQAGELLF.

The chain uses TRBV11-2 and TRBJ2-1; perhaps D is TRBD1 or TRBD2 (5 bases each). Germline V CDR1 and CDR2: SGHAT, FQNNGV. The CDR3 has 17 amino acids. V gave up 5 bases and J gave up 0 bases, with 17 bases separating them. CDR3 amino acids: CASSRQRIADSYNEQFF. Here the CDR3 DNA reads TGTGCCAGCAGCCGACAGCGGATCGCCGACTCCTACAATGAGCAGTTCTTC.